One sample yielded the 17 T cell receptor beta chains listed below, sequenced in a study of CD8+ T cells in alopecia areata. Once RNA had been extracted, it was reverse transcribed into cDNA to act as the sequencing template. TCRdb's table, derived via immunoSEQ multiplex PCR, lists solely in-frame clones and lacks some. This sample carries some 110,000 clones, less than 80% of them seen once, and the ten largest clones take around 2.7%. Sequencing was carried out using CD4+ T cells sorted from blood. The receptors derive from a human donor in good health.

This chain uses TRBV6-5 with TRBJ2-7; 9 bases map to TRBD1. The ends lost 0 bases at V and 5 bases at J; junction bases unmatched: 5. This CDR3 comprises 15 residues. The germline V gene encodes CDR1 MNHEY and CDR2 SVGAGI. The CDR3 spells CASSYSRDRAHEQYF. For the CDR3, the DNA is TGTGCCAGCAGTTACTCGCGGGACAGGGCCCACGAGCAGTACTTC.

The V gene is TRBV10-2, the J gene TRBJ2-5; D is possibly TRBD1 or TRBD2 (6 bases each). This CDR3 is 14 amino acids long. V lost 8 bases to trimming and J lost 4 bases, with 17 bases between them. The germline gives CDR1 WSHSY, CDR2 SAAADI. The CDR3 reads CASLSSGGPETQYF. CDR3 nucleotides: TGCGCCAGCCTGTCTTCCGGGGGCCCAGAGACCCAGTACTTC.

The V call is TRBV11-2, the J call TRBJ1-1; no definite D call. CDR1 is SGHAT and CDR2 is FQNNGV in the germline V gene. The CDR3 runs 13 residues. Trimming pared 5 bases from V and 1 base from J, leaving 8 bases between. The CDR3 DNA is TGTGCCAGCAGCCGAGACTGGAACACTGAAGCTTTCTTT. The encoded protein is CASSRDWNTEAFF.

This clone was seen a handful of times. The rearrangement links TRBV29-1 to TRBJ2-3; weak D call: TRBD2 (5 bases). V dropped 7 bases and J dropped 10 bases, with 15 bases sitting between them. The V gene's germline CDR1 is SQVTM and CDR2 ANQGSEA. The CDR3 loop spans 11 amino acids. DNA of the CDR3: TGCAGCGCGGGCGGGCAGGAGGCGCAGTATTTT. Protein product: CSAGGQEAQYF.

The V gene is TRBV7-9, the J gene TRBJ1-6; D remains ambiguous. This CDR3 is 16 amino acids long. The ends were cut back, 5 bases at V and 7 bases at J, with 18 bases in the middle. The V gene's germline CDR1 is SEHNR and CDR2 FQNEAQ (reference sequence). CDR3 protein: CASSPSPVQENSPLHF. The CDR3 nucleotides read TGTGCCAGCAGCCCTAGCCCGGTCCAGGAGAATTCACCCCTCCACTTT.

This clone was detected only a few times. The chain combines TRBV4-1 with TRBJ1-2; no definite D call. CDR3 length: 13 amino acids. CDR1 is MGHRA and CDR2 is YSYEKL in the germline V gene. V was clipped by 4 bases and J by 4 bases, with 10 bases between them. CDR3 amino acids: CASSPDPGYGYTF. CDR3 bases: TGCGCCAGCAGCCCTGACCCTGGCTATGGCTACACCTTC.

V usage is TRBV6-5 and J usage is TRBJ1-4, with D hard to call. The CDR3 consists of 14 residues. The V end was cut by 6 bases, the J end by 5 bases, with 13 bases between. Germline V gene data show CDR1 as MNHEY and CDR2 as SVGAGI. This chain's CDR3 is CASRPKGMNEKLFF. As DNA, the CDR3 is TGTGCCAGCAGGCCTAAAGGGATGAATGAAAAACTGTTTTTT.

The chain recombines TRBV5-1 with TRBJ2-7; 9 positions match TRBD1. The germline V gene encodes CDR1 SGHRS and CDR2 YFSETQ. This CDR3 has 16 residues. V lost 4 bases to trimming and J lost 3 bases; unmatched junction nucleotides: 11. The CDR3 nucleotides read TGCGCCAGCAGCCGAACGAGGACAGGGGAGAGCTACGAGCAGTACTTC. It is translated as CASSRTRTGESYEQYF. The whole variable domain, remainder taken from reference TRBV5-1 and TRBJ2-7, is KAGVTQTPRYLIKTRGQQVTLSCSPISGHRSVSWYQQTPGQGLQFLFEYFSETQRNKGNFPGRFSGRQFSNSRSEMNVSTLELGDSALYLCASSRTRTGESYEQYFGPGTRLTVT.

The chain links TRBV7-6 to TRBJ2-3; D is ambiguous. The V and J ends lost 1 base and 2 bases respectively, with 13 bases between them. Per the germline V gene, CDR1 is SGHVS and CDR2 is FNYEAQ. CDR3 length equals 16 residues. DNA for the CDR3: TGTGCCAGCAGCTTAGGCCCCAAGGGCAACACAGATACGCAGTATTTT. This encodes CASSLGPKGNTDTQYF.

The V and J genes are TRBV4-1 and TRBJ2-3; D may be TRBD1 (5 bases). The CDR3 runs to 13 residues. V lost 4 bases and J lost 4, with 9 bases in between. The germline CDR1 and CDR2 sequences are MGHRA and YSYEKL. CDR3 residues: CASSRQYPDTQYF. CDR3 coding DNA: TGCGCCAGCAGCCGACAGTACCCAGATACGCAGTATTTT.

The rearrangement joins TRBV30 to TRBJ2-2, with D tentatively TRBD1 (6 bases). There are 14 residues in the CDR3. Deletions cut 2 bases from V and 5 bases from J, with 12 bases between. Germline-derived CDR1 and CDR2 are GTSNPN and SVGIG (reference sequence). The CDR3 is CAWSRGTHTGELFF. In DNA form, the CDR3 reads TGTGCCTGGAGTAGGGGGACACATACCGGGGAGCTGTTTTTT.

The gene calls are TRBV6-5 and TRBJ2-7, with D perhaps matching TRBD1 (6 bases). Trimming removed 3 bases at V and 3 bases at J, with 12 bases between. The CDR3 loop spans 14 amino acids. The V gene's germline CDR1 is MNHEY and CDR2 SVGAGI. CDR3 DNA: TGTGCCAGCAGTTATCGACAGGCCGGCTACGAGCAGTACTTC. As protein: CASSYRQAGYEQYF.

This clone was seen repeatedly, ten times or more. The CDR3 protein is CASSLGAGGRNQPQHF. As DNA, the CDR3 is TGTGCCAGCAGCTTAGGGGCAGGGGGGAGAAATCAGCCCCAGCATTTT. The J gene is TRBJ1-5, the V gene TRBV7-9, with 7 bases matching TRBD1. CDR3 length equals 16 residues. Germline assignment: CDR1 SEHNR and CDR2 FQNEAQ (reference sequence). Losses at the gene ends were 1 base for V and 4 bases for J; bases not matched to a gene: 7.

This clone turned up a few times. CDR3: CASSKDRVGYTF. DNA for the CDR3: TGTGCCAGCAGTAAGGACAGGGTTGGCTACACCTTC. The rearrangement joins TRBV2 to TRBJ1-2, with 8 nucleotides matching TRBD1. Germline V gives CDR1 SNHLY, CDR2 FYNNEI. J gave up 7 bases and V 5 bases, and 3 bases lay outside the gene matches. This CDR3 is 12 amino acids long.

The chain has TRBV7-2 and TRBJ1-3; a weak D match, TRBD1 (5 bases). The CDR3 is 16 amino acids. V was shortened by 5 bases and J by 0 bases, with 14 bases between the two germline ends. The germline V gene encodes CDR1 SGHTA and CDR2 FQGNSA. The DNA of the CDR3 is TGTGCCAGCAGCCTTGCGGGGACCTACTCTGGAAACACCATATATTTT. This codes for CASSLAGTYSGNTIYF. The full variable domain, rest sourced from reference TRBV7-2 and TRBJ1-3, is GAGVSQSPSNKVTEKGKDVELRCDPISGHTALYWYRQSLGQGLEFLIYFQGNSAPDKSGLPSDRFSAERTGGSVSTLTIQRTQQEDSAVYLCASSLAGTYSGNTIYFGEGSWLTVV.

This clone has only a few counts. The CDR3 DNA follows: TGCGCCAGCAGCCCGGGACAGGGGGCGCGACAGCCCCAGCATTTT. Translating gives CASSPGQGARQPQHF. The gene calls are TRBV5-1 and TRBJ1-5; 12 bases are a match to TRBD1. The germline gives CDR1 SGHRS, CDR2 YFSETQ. V trimming: 4 bases; J trimming: 7 bases; junction bases outside the gene matches: 6. There are 15 residues in the CDR3.

The V and J genes are TRBV2 and TRBJ2-1; 8 nucleotides agree with TRBD1. V gave up 4 bases and J gave up 4 bases; unmatched junction bases: 6. The CDR3 covers 15 residues. The germline V gene has CDR1 SNHLY and CDR2 FYNNEI. CDR3 coding DNA: TGTGCCAGCAGTGTGACAGGGGATGGGTACAATGAGCAGTTCTTC. As protein: CASSVTGDGYNEQFF.